These 8 T cell receptor beta chains were sequenced from one sample in a study of T-cell memory formation after mild COVID-19 (dated by TCRdb to the early 2020s). Receptor libraries were prepared by 5' RACE. The sample was run on an Illumina NovaSeq 6000. TCRdb reran the public reads through fastp at Q25 and MiXCR, keeping productive beta chains. When rows share a CDR3 protein, they turn into one entry using the most common DNA and genes. The sample table lists tens of thousands of distinct CDR3 sequences, 7.3% of them with a count of one. The ten most abundant clones make up approximately 1.5% of the sample. Sequencing was carried out using PBMCs or a T cell subset sorted from them (not recorded which). The receptors stem from a man aged 18 to 30 who had mild COVID-19 (a few samples of this study predate the infection). The sample titles of this study are shuffled in the database, so cell type and time point are left out; the donor was told from shared clones.

The chain combines TRBV11-3 with TRBJ1-1; D is ambiguous. The ends were cut back, 2 bases at V and 1 base at J, with 5 bases in the middle. The germline CDR1 and CDR2 sequences are SGHNT and YENEEA. This CDR3 region has 13 residues. CDR3 amino acids: CASSLIQNTEAFF. The CDR3 nucleotides are TGTGCCAGCAGCTTAATACAGAACACTGAAGCTTTCTTT.

V is TRBV20-1 and J is TRBJ2-1; possibly TRBD1 or TRBD2 for D (7 bases each). Germline assignment: CDR1 DFQATT and CDR2 SNEGSKA (reference sequence). This CDR3 is built from 12 residues. V shed 7 bases and J shed 6 bases, with 13 bases lying between them. Here the CDR3 reads CSGQGGSNEQFF. CDR3 in DNA: TGCAGTGGACAGGGAGGGTCCAATGAGCAGTTCTTC.

The chain links TRBV7-2 to TRBJ2-7, with TRBD1 identical over 8 bases. Germline V gives CDR1 SGHTA, CDR2 FQGNSA. This CDR3 region has 13 residues. V trimming: 6 bases; J trimming: 1 base; junction bases outside the gene matches: 2. The CDR3 sequence: CASSRQGSYEQYF. The CDR3 DNA reads as TGTGCCAGCAGTCGACAGGGGTCCTACGAGCAGTACTTC.

The CDR3: CASSLARGGGYTF. CDR3 nucleotide sequence: TGCGCCAGCAGCTTGGCCCGGGGAGGCGGCTACACCTTC. This chain connects TRBV5-1 to TRBJ1-2; D is ambiguous. CDR1 SGHRS and CDR2 YFSETQ come from the germline V gene. The CDR3 contains 13 residues. The V and J ends lost 0 bases and 8 bases respectively, with 11 bases between them.

This clonotype was observed at least ten times. V and J are TRBV7-2 and TRBJ2-3; the match to TRBD2 covers 9 bases. Trimming cost V 4 bases and J 4 bases; bases outside gene matches: 9. The CDR3 runs 16 residues. Germline V lookup: CDR1 SGHTA, CDR2 FQGNSA. CDR3 bases: TGTGCCAGCAGCTACAATTTGGCTAGCGGGGCAGATACGCAGTATTTT. Translating gives CASSYNLASGADTQYF.

The table lists this clonotype with a few counts. J is TRBJ2-7 and V is TRBV6-2 or TRBV6-3, with D perhaps given as TRBD1 or TRBD2 (5 bases each). Germline V gene data show CDR1 as MNHEY and CDR2 as SVGEGT. CDR3 size: 15 residues. Trimming shortened V by 2 bases and J by 4 bases, and 15 bases separated the two germline ends. The CDR3 DNA reads TGTGCCAGCAGTTACGCCGGGACGGGATGGTACGAGCAGTACTTC. Residues: CASSYAGTGWYEQYF.

The chain is built from TRBV7-9 and TRBJ2-7; TRBD1 or TRBD2 may be the D gene (5 bases each). This CDR3 is 12 amino acids long. Trimming took 5 bases from V and 7 from J, leaving 12 bases between them. CDR1 and CDR2 (germline): SEHNR, FQNEAQ (reference sequence). CDR3 sequence (DNA): TGTGCCAGCAGCCTTGGGACGAATGAGCAGTACTTC. Translation: CASSLGTNEQYF.

The rearrangement joins TRBV28 to TRBJ2-5, with D hard to call. CDR1 and CDR2 (germline): MDHEN, SYDVKM. Trimming took 6 bases from V and 1 from J, leaving 0 bases between them. This CDR3 is built from 10 residues. CDR3 in amino acids: CASSQETQYF. The CDR3 DNA sequence: TGTGCCAGCAGCCAAGAGACCCAGTACTTC.